A single sample is the source of the 8 T cell receptor beta chains below, sequenced in a study of identical twins. TCRdb analysed the 5' RACE reads with MiXCR anew, one entry per CDR3 protein. Among around 960,000 distinct CDR3 sequences listed, roughly 12% were seen once. In addition, the sample was reused for a study of yellow fever vaccine responses in identical twins.

Material for sequencing was PBMCs. The source of these receptors is a woman aged 18-30 years in good health.

Worth noting for this clonotype: One junction end disagrees with the germline gene, perhaps due to a read error. The J gene is TRBJ2-7, the V gene TRBV6-4, with TRBD1 identical over 7 bases. The germline V gene encodes CDR1 MRHNA and CDR2 SNTAGT. This CDR3 region has 14 residues. The CDR3 here is CATSDSTGLDEQYF. CDR3 DNA: TGTGCCACCAGTGACTCGACAGGGTTGGACGAGCAGTACTTC.

This clonotype turned up a few times. The CDR3 region is CASSHILQGAAGELFF. The CDR3 DNA reads as TGCGCCAGCAGCCACATACTCCAGGGGGCGGCCGGGGAGCTGTTTTTT. The chain is built from TRBV4-1 and TRBJ2-2, with 8 nucleotides matching TRBD1. The germline V gene has CDR1 MGHRA and CDR2 YSYEKL. J was trimmed by 6 bases and V by 3 bases; bases with no gene match: 9. CDR3 size: 16 residues.

The chain couples TRBV24-1 to TRBJ2-2, with a possible D match to TRBD2 (6 bases). The V end was cut by 8 bases, the J end by 0 bases, with 12 bases between. The length of the CDR3 is 15 residues. Germline loops: CDR1 KGHDR, CDR2 SFDVKD. The CDR3 DNA reads TGTGCCACCAAGCCTAGCGATACGAACACCGGGGAGCTGTTTTTT. As protein: CATKPSDTNTGELFF.

The chain links TRBV20-1 to TRBJ2-3; 7 bases are a match to TRBD2. V lost 6 bases and J lost 0; bases outside the gene matches: 6. The CDR3 runs 14 residues. Germline values: CDR1 DFQATT, CDR2 SNEGSKA (reference sequence). The DNA for the CDR3 is TGCAGTGCCGTGGGACTAACTAGCACAGATACGCAGTATTTT. Its protein product is CSAVGLTSTDTQYF.

This clonotype has a single count. The gene calls are TRBV11-2 and TRBJ2-7; D call uncertain. CDR3 length equals 16 residues. Germline lookup yields CDR1 SGHAT and CDR2 FQNNGV. Trimming removed 2 bases from V and 0 bases from J, with 14 bases in between. CDR3 in DNA: TGTGCCAGCAGCTTATACGAGCAGCTTGACTCCTACGAGCAGTACTTC. This sequence encodes CASSLYEQLDSYEQYF. Full variable domain (rest looked up from reference TRBV11-2 and TRBJ2-7): EAGVAQSPRYKIIEKRQSVAFWCNPISGHATLYWYQQILGQGPKLLIQFQNNGVVDDSQLPKDRFSAERLKGVDSTLKIQPAKLEDSAVYLCASSLYEQLDSYEQYFGPGTRLTVT.

This clonotype has only a few counts. This chain connects TRBV12-3 or TRBV12-4 to TRBJ2-1; maybe TRBD1 (5 bases). V lost 1 base, J lost 5 bases, and 9 bases lay in between. The CDR3 covers 14 residues. CDR3 sequence: CASSLGQTHNEQFF. The CDR3 region has the DNA TGTGCCAGCAGTTTAGGACAGACTCACAATGAGCAGTTCTTC.

In its sample, this clonotype was seen a few times. The chain combines TRBV10-3 with TRBJ2-3; D gene uncertain. In germline, CDR1 is ENHRY, CDR2 SYGVKD. V lost 4 bases, J lost 6 bases, and 5 bases lay in between. The CDR3 is 11 residues long. CDR3 sequence (DNA): TGTGCCATCAGTGCCTCGGATACGCAGTATTTT. As protein: CAISASDTQYF.

The chain joins TRBV2 to TRBJ2-7; the D is unclear. This CDR3 contains 13 residues. Trimming left V 0 bases short and J 5 bases short, with 8 bases between. Germline-derived CDR1 and CDR2 are SNHLY and FYNNEI. The CDR3 loop is CASSEADGHEQYF. The CDR3 region has the DNA TGTGCCAGCAGTGAAGCGGACGGGCACGAGCAGTACTTC.